The source of this T cell receptor (beta chain) is a study of T cell changes during pregnancy in multiple sclerosis. Germline V gene data show CDR1 as MNHEY and CDR2 as SVGAGI. This CDR3 has 14 residues. Trimming left V 2 bases short and J 12 bases short, with 16 bases between. TCRdb's table, derived via immunoSEQ multiplex PCR, lists solely in-frame clones and lacks some. Of around 20,000 clones listed, roughly 91% are singletons. The sample holds one count of this clone. The starting material was CD4+ T cells from peripheral blood mononuclear cells, obtained in the first trimester of pregnancy. The rearrangement joins TRBV6-5 to TRBJ1-4, with D maybe TRBD1 (6 bases). The sequence was obtained from a female donor in good health, enrolled as a control in a pregnancy study. The CDR3, as DNA: TGTGCCAGCAGTTACGGTGGTGCAGGGGTAGAACTGTTTTTT. Its protein product is CASSYGGAGVELFF.